These T cell receptor beta chains were read from a single sample in a study of blood T cell repertoires in COVID-19. This table comes from immunoSEQ multiplex PCR, and its TCRdb copy is limited to in-frame clones, with some not included. The repertoire holds about 160,000 clones, approximately 92% seen once, with roughly 5% in the top ten. Sequencing was performed on peripheral blood. The receptor set was obtained from a woman aged 50 to 60 with acute or convalescent COVID-19. Each CDR3 is given with its conserved first and last residue. The D gene is left open where the match is weak. Only part of the rows carry a size: once, few, many, or a class if the clone is expanded.

size: NA
D: NA
J: TRBJ1-5
V: TRBV5-1
length: 15
DNA: TGCGCCAGCAGCTTCGGCGCGGGGGGCAATCAGCCCCAGCATTTT
CDR3: CASSFGAGGNQPQHF

size: NA
D: TRBD1
J: TRBJ1-1
V: TRBV5-1
length: 14
DNA: TGCGCCAGCAGCTCACAGGGGCTGAACACTGAAGCTTTCTTT
CDR3: CASSSQGLNTEAFF

size: NA
D: TRBD1
J: TRBJ1-6
V: TRBV6-2/TRBV6-3
length: 15
DNA: TGTGCCAGCAGTTACCAAGGGGACAGGTCTTCACCCCTCCACTTT
CDR3: CASSYQGDRSSPLHF

size: NA
D: NA
J: TRBJ1-6
V: TRBV28
length: 15
DNA: TGTGCCAGCAGTCTTCGGCAGGGAATGGTCTCACCCCTCCACTTT
CDR3: CASSLRQGMVSPLHF

size: NA
D: TRBD1
J: TRBJ1-5
V: TRBV2
length: 17
DNA: TGTGCCAGCAGTGAAGGCGCAGGGGGCTCGGGCAATCAGCCCCAGCATTTT
CDR3: CASSEGAGGSGNQPQHF

size: NA
D: TRBD1
J: TRBJ2-1
V: TRBV19
length: 16
DNA: TGTGCCAGTAGTATAGGAGGGGGCCGAATTTACAATGAGCAGTTCTTC
CDR3: CASSIGGGRIYNEQFF

size: once
D: NA
J: TRBJ1-3
V: TRBV20-1
length: 11
DNA: TGCAGTGCCCAAGGGGAGGGCACCATATATTTT
CDR3: CSAQGEGTIYF

size: NA
D: NA
J: TRBJ1-1
V: TRBV4-1
length: 14
DNA: TGCGCCAGCAGCCCCCGAGGGCTGAACACTGAAGCTTTCTTT
CDR3: CASSPRGLNTEAFF

size: NA
D: TRBD1
J: TRBJ2-3
V: TRBV24-1
length: 16
DNA: TGTGCCACCAGTGTCTCCGGGACAGCTAGCACAGATACGCAGTATTTT
CDR3: CATSVSGTASTDTQYF

size: once
D: NA
J: TRBJ1-2
V: TRBV18
length: 16
DNA: TGTGCCAGCTCACCCTCAGGGAATTCCTGGACGAATGGCTACACCTTC
CDR3: CASSPSGNSWTNGYTF

size: NA
D: NA
J: TRBJ2-7
V: TRBV5-1
length: 16
DNA: TGCGCCAGCAGCGCTCAGGCGGCGGGATCGTCCTACGAGCAGTACTTC
CDR3: CASSAQAAGSSYEQYF

size: many
D: NA
J: TRBJ2-1
V: TRBV4-1
length: 15
DNA: TGCGCCAGCAGCCAAGAAAGGCCAGGGATGTATGAGCAGTTCTTC
CDR3: CASSQERPGMYEQFF

size: NA
D: TRBD1
J: TRBJ1-6
V: TRBV24-1
length: 15
DNA: TGTGCCACCAGTGATTCCGGGACAGGGGACTCACCCCTCCACTTT
CDR3: CATSDSGTGDSPLHF

size: few
D: NA
J: TRBJ1-4
V: TRBV27
length: 13
DNA: TGTGCCAGTAAGCGGGCAACTAATGAAAAACTGTTTTTT
CDR3: CASKRATNEKLFF

size: NA
D: NA
J: TRBJ2-7
V: TRBV5-4
length: 13
DNA: TGTGCCAGCAGCTTGGGGGGCGTCTACGAGCAGTACTTC
CDR3: CASSLGGVYEQYF

size: NA
D: NA
J: TRBJ1-4
V: TRBV7-2
length: 15
DNA: TGTGCCAGCAGCTTAGATGGCAGGGTAGATGAAAAACTGTTTTTT
CDR3: CASSLDGRVDEKLFF

size: NA
D: NA
J: TRBJ2-7
V: TRBV7-3
length: 13
DNA: TGTGCCAGCAGCCTAAAGGCGGGATCTGAGCAGTACTTC
CDR3: CASSLKAGSEQYF

size: NA
D: NA
J: TRBJ2-2
V: TRBV11-2
length: 14
DNA: TGTGCCAGCAGCCCTAGAGCGCGGGCCGGGGAGCTGTTTTTT
CDR3: CASSPRARAGELFF

size: NA
D: NA
J: TRBJ2-3
V: TRBV11-2
length: 14
DNA: TGTGCCAGCAGTTTCGGGACTGCCACAGATACGCAGTATTTT
CDR3: CASSFGTATDTQYF

size: NA
D: TRBD2
J: TRBJ2-3
V: TRBV30
length: 15
DNA: TGTGCCTGGAGTGTACCCAGCGGGAAATCAGATACGCAGTATTTT
CDR3: CAWSVPSGKSDTQYF

size: NA
D: TRBD2
J: TRBJ2-5
V: TRBV2
length: 16
DNA: TGTGCCAGCAGTGAAGCAACTAGCGGTAAAAAAGAGACCCAGTACTTC
CDR3: CASSEATSGKKETQYF

size: NA
D: TRBD2
J: TRBJ2-1
V: TRBV7-8
length: 15
DNA: TGTGCCAGCAGCCCCGGGAGGACCTACTACAATGAGCAGTTCTTC
CDR3: CASSPGRTYYNEQFF

size: NA
D: TRBD1
J: TRBJ1-2
V: TRBV2
length: 15
DNA: TGTGCCAGCACCCAGGGACAGACGGTGGACTATGGCTACACCTTC
CDR3: CASTQGQTVDYGYTF

size: NA
D: TRBD1
J: TRBJ1-1
V: TRBV2
length: 14
DNA: TGTGCCAGCACTTTCGGCAGGGGGTATTCTGAAGCTTTCTTT
CDR3: CASTFGRGYSEAFF

size: once
D: TRBD1
J: TRBJ1-1
V: TRBV13
length: 14
DNA: TGTGCCAGCAGCTTAGCAGGGGGTAACACTGAAGCTTTCTTT
CDR3: CASSLAGGNTEAFF

size: NA
D: NA
J: TRBJ1-2
V: TRBV19
length: 14
DNA: TGTGCCAGTAGTATGTTGGGGCGCACCTATGGCTACACCTTC
CDR3: CASSMLGRTYGYTF

size: NA
D: TRBD1
J: TRBJ2-2
V: TRBV25-1
length: 16
DNA: TGTGCCAGCAGTGGCTGGACAGGGGAAAGCACCGGGGAGCTGTTTTTT
CDR3: CASSGWTGESTGELFF

size: once
D: TRBD1
J: TRBJ2-7
V: TRBV10-1
length: 15
DNA: TGCGCCAGCAGTGAGTCTGGGACAGGAGCCTACGAGCAGTACTTC
CDR3: CASSESGTGAYEQYF

size: NA
D: TRBD2
J: TRBJ2-1
V: TRBV7-9
length: 14
DNA: TGTGCCAGCACCCAAGGACTAGCGAACAATGAGCAGTTCTTC
CDR3: CASTQGLANNEQFF

size: NA
D: NA
J: TRBJ1-1
V: TRBV18
length: 14
DNA: TGTGCCAGCTCAGGGGGGGCAGGGGACACTGAAGCTTTCTTT
CDR3: CASSGGAGDTEAFF

size: NA
D: NA
J: TRBJ1-5
V: TRBV19
length: 16
DNA: TGTGCCAGTAGTTCGGGACTTGGGCTTGGCAATCAGCCCCAGCATTTT
CDR3: CASSSGLGLGNQPQHF

size: NA
D: TRBD1
J: TRBJ1-2
V: TRBV7-2
length: 14
DNA: TGTGCCAGCAGCTTACCCAGACAGGGCCGCGGCTACACCTTC
CDR3: CASSLPRQGRGYTF

size: once
D: NA
J: TRBJ1-1
V: TRBV9
length: 13
DNA: TGTGCCAGCAGCGTAGTCCAGAACACTGAAGCTTTCTTT
CDR3: CASSVVQNTEAFF

size: NA
D: NA
J: TRBJ1-1
V: TRBV12-5
length: 14
DNA: TGTGCTAGTGGTGTAGACAGCATGAACACTGAAGCTTTCTTT
CDR3: CASGVDSMNTEAFF

size: NA
D: TRBD1
J: TRBJ2-7
V: TRBV7-2
length: 15
DNA: TGTGCCAGCAGCTTTACCGAGACAGGGGTGTACGAGCAGTACTTC
CDR3: CASSFTETGVYEQYF

size: NA
D: TRBD1
J: TRBJ1-5
V: TRBV20-1
length: 15
DNA: TGCAGTGCTAGTGAGGGTGGGACAGGGGGTCAGCCCCAGCATTTT
CDR3: CSASEGGTGGQPQHF

size: NA
D: NA
J: TRBJ1-4
V: TRBV4-3
length: 14
DNA: TGCGCCAGCAGCCAAGCGGAGCCGGTTGAAAAACTGTTTTTT
CDR3: CASSQAEPVEKLFF

size: NA
D: NA
J: TRBJ1-2
V: TRBV12-3/TRBV12-4
length: 13
DNA: TGTGCCAGCAGTTTAGGGGCAGGGGATGGCTACACCTTC
CDR3: CASSLGAGDGYTF

size: NA
D: TRBD2
J: TRBJ2-1
V: TRBV2
length: 16
DNA: TGTGCCAGCAGAACTAGCGGGGGGTACTCCGGCAATGAGCAGTTCTTC
CDR3: CASRTSGGYSGNEQFF

size: NA
D: NA
J: TRBJ1-5
V: TRBV11-2
length: 15
DNA: TGTGCCAGCAGCTTAGGAGCAGGGTCCACTCAGCCCCAGCATTTT
CDR3: CASSLGAGSTQPQHF

size: NA
D: NA
J: TRBJ2-3
V: TRBV19
length: 14
DNA: TGTGCCAGTAGGAGTAGTTTATCGGCAGATACGCAGTATTTT
CDR3: CASRSSLSADTQYF

size: NA
D: NA
J: TRBJ2-1
V: TRBV5-4
length: 15
DNA: TGTGCCAGCAGCTTTGGGGGCGGCTCCTACAATGAGCAGTTCTTC
CDR3: CASSFGGGSYNEQFF

size: NA
D: TRBD1
J: TRBJ2-7
V: TRBV5-6
length: 14
DNA: TGTGCCAGCAGCTTTGGGACAGGGGGCGACGAGCAGTACTTC
CDR3: CASSFGTGGDEQYF

size: NA
D: NA
J: TRBJ1-3
V: TRBV28
length: 15
DNA: TGTGCCAGCAATTTATCCGGGACTCGAGGAAACACCATATATTTT
CDR3: CASNLSGTRGNTIYF

size: NA
D: TRBD2
J: TRBJ2-7
V: TRBV7-8
length: 15
DNA: TGTGCCAGCAGCTGGGTAGCGGGAGGGCCGAGAGAGCAGTACTTC
CDR3: CASSWVAGGPREQYF

size: NA
D: TRBD1
J: TRBJ2-7
V: TRBV30
length: 14
DNA: TGTGCCTGGAGGAGGGGACAGCTTTCAAGCGAGCAGTACTTC
CDR3: CAWRRGQLSSEQYF

size: NA
D: NA
J: TRBJ1-3
V: TRBV5-1
length: 15
DNA: TGCGCCAGCAGCCGAATAGGGACAACTGGAAACACCATATATTTT
CDR3: CASSRIGTTGNTIYF

size: NA
D: NA
J: TRBJ2-1
V: TRBV20-1
length: 14
DNA: TGCAGTGCTAGTCTACCGGGGGGCCTCAATGAGCAGTTCTTC
CDR3: CSASLPGGLNEQFF

size: NA
D: NA
J: TRBJ1-5
V: TRBV16
length: 15
DNA: TGTGCCAGCAGCCAATTGGCCGGGTTCAATCAGCCCCAGCATTTT
CDR3: CASSQLAGFNQPQHF

size: NA
D: NA
J: TRBJ1-4
V: TRBV2
length: 17
DNA: TGTGCCAGCAGTGTAAGAGTCAACTATGCAACTAATGAAAAACTGTTTTTT
CDR3: CASSVRVNYATNEKLFF

size: NA
D: NA
J: TRBJ2-1
V: TRBV9
length: 15
DNA: TGTGCCAGCAGCCCCTCCCAGCGACCCTACAATGAGCAGTTCTTC
CDR3: CASSPSQRPYNEQFF

size: NA
D: NA
J: TRBJ2-7
V: TRBV19
length: 15
DNA: TGTGCCAGTAGTATAGCCCCTGTCACAATCTACGAGCAGTACTTC
CDR3: CASSIAPVTIYEQYF

size: NA
D: NA
J: TRBJ2-1
V: TRBV2
length: 11
DNA: TGTGCCAGCAGTGACTCGTTGGAGCAGTTCTTC
CDR3: CASSDSLEQFF

size: NA
D: TRBD2
J: TRBJ2-1
V: TRBV7-3
length: 15
DNA: TGTGCCAGCAGCTTTGGTTGGGGACTAAACAATGAGCAGTTCTTC
CDR3: CASSFGWGLNNEQFF